These T cell receptor beta chains were read from a single sample in a study of blood T cell repertoires in COVID-19. The table came from immunoSEQ multiplex PCR; TCRdb's copy has only in-frame clones and leaves some out. The table records almost 350,000 clones, over 85% of them present only once. Sequencing was done on a sample of peripheral blood. These receptors originate from a woman aged 55 to 70 with COVID-19, enrolled during active disease. Each CDR3 is given with its conserved first and last residue. The D gene is left open where the match is weak. Part of the rows lack a size; the others show once, few, many or a class for expanded clones.

abundance | j_gene | d_gene | v_gene | len | CDR3nt | CDR3aa
. | TRBJ1-5 | . | TRBV19 | 14 | TGTGCCAGTAGGCCGGCAGGGAGCAATCAGCCCCAGCATTTT | CASRPAGSNQPQHF
. | TRBJ1-2 | TRBD1 | TRBV5-1 | 13 | TGCGCCAGCAGCTCGCGACAGGGCTATGGCTACACCTTC | CASSSRQGYGYTF
. | TRBJ1-2 | . | TRBV6-2/TRBV6-3 | 15 | TGTGCCAGCAGTTACTCGAAGCAGGCCAACTATGGCTACACCTTC | CASSYSKQANYGYTF
. | TRBJ1-5 | . | TRBV5-1 | 14 | TGCGCCAGCAGTACGCAGACAGCGGGTCAGCCCCAGCATTTT | CASSTQTAGQPQHF
. | TRBJ1-5 | TRBD1 | TRBV29-1 | 14 | TGCAGCGTTAGGACAGGTTATAGCAATCAGCCCCAGCATTTT | CSVRTGYSNQPQHF
few | TRBJ1-2 | TRBD1 | TRBV4-2 | 13 | TGTGCCAGCAGCAAAGGGACAGTCTATGGCTACACCTTC | CASSKGTVYGYTF
. | TRBJ2-5 | . | TRBV10-3 | 14 | TGTGCCATCAGTACGATGGGCAGACAAGAGACCCAGTACTTC | CAISTMGRQETQYF
. | TRBJ2-2 | TRBD2 | TRBV4-2 | 15 | TGTGCCAGCAGCCAAGGGACTAGCGAGGCCGGGGAGCTGTTTTTT | CASSQGTSEAGELFF
once | TRBJ1-1 | TRBD1 | TRBV9 | 13 | TGTGCCAGCAGCGGACAGGGGTTACCTGAAGCTTTCTTT | CASSGQGLPEAFF
. | TRBJ2-7 | TRBD1 | TRBV18 | 13 | TGTGCCAGCTCACCTTGGACAGGGTTTGAGCAGTACTTC | CASSPWTGFEQYF
few | TRBJ1-2 | TRBD1 | TRBV28 | 14 | TGTGCCAGCAGCCGCGGGACAGGGAACTATGGCTACACCTTC | CASSRGTGNYGYTF
. | TRBJ1-1 | TRBD1 | TRBV16 | 13 | TGTGCCAGCAGCCGACAGGGGGCAGGTGAAGCTTTCTTT | CASSRQGAGEAFF
. | TRBJ1-1 | . | TRBV19 | 14 | TGTGCCAGTAGTATAGTGGAGGGGAGCACTGAAGCTTTCTTT | CASSIVEGSTEAFF
once | TRBJ2-7 | . | TRBV5-1 | 14 | TGCGCCAGCAGCCCCCTCGGTACGATTAGCGAGCAGTACTTC | CASSPLGTISEQYF
. | TRBJ1-5 | . | TRBV20-1 | 13 | TGCAGTGCTAGTACGGGGGAGGGGCAGCCCCAGCATTTT | CSASTGEGQPQHF
. | TRBJ1-4 | TRBD1 | TRBV10-3 | 13 | TGTGCCAGCGGGACAGCAACTAATGAAAAACTGTTTTTT | CASGTATNEKLFF
. | TRBJ1-2 | . | TRBV2 | 17 | TGTGCCAGCAGTGCCGGGGCCCTAGGAGGGGATGGGGATGGCTACACCTTC | CASSAGALGGDGDGYTF
. | TRBJ1-1 | . | TRBV5-1 | 12 | TGCGCCAGCAGCTTGACAGACACTGAAGCTTTCTTT | CASSLTDTEAFF
. | TRBJ1-1 | . | TRBV11-2 | 13 | TGTGCCAGCAGCCTTACCCGGGGGAGTGAAGCTTTCTTT | CASSLTRGSEAFF
. | TRBJ1-2 | TRBD1 | TRBV5-1 | 15 | TGCGCCAGCAGCTTCTCTACAGGGGGCTCTAGTGGCTACACCTTC | CASSFSTGGSSGYTF
. | TRBJ2-7 | . | TRBV28 | 14 | TGTGCCAGCAGTTACCCCCTAGGTAGGCGCGAGCAGTACTTC | CASSYPLGRREQYF
. | TRBJ1-2 | . | TRBV7-2 | 15 | TGTGCCAGCAGCTTACAGCATTTGGCAGGGCCCGGCTACACCTTC | CASSLQHLAGPGYTF
. | TRBJ2-2 | . | TRBV7-8 | 15 | TGTGCCAGCAGCTCGCCAGGGTATATTGCCGGGGAGCTGTTTTTT | CASSSPGYIAGELFF
. | TRBJ2-5 | TRBD1 | TRBV18 | 16 | TGTGCCAGCTCACCACCGTTGGGACAGCAGGAAGAGACCCAGTACTTC | CASSPPLGQQEETQYF
once | TRBJ2-7 | . | TRBV5-1 | 13 | TGCGCCAGCAGAGACGGGAGCTCCTACGAGCAGTACTTC | CASRDGSSYEQYF
few | TRBJ1-4 | TRBD1 | TRBV24-1 | 15 | TGTGCCACCAGTGATGGGGGGGACAGGAATGAAAAACTGTTTTTT | CATSDGGDRNEKLFF
. | TRBJ1-2 | . | TRBV5-4 | 17 | TGTGCCAGCAGCTTGGAAAGGGGGGGCGCCCCTAACTATGGCTACACCTTC | CASSLERGGAPNYGYTF